Listed here is a single T cell receptor (beta chain). The antigen remains unidentified. This sample is drawn from a study of shared clonotypes between healthy human individuals. Notes on the study in general: A limitation of the genetic and exposure-history diversity represented arose from few donors. Blood alone was sampled, and tissue repertoires likely differ. Clonotypes which were not shared had lower generation probabilities than clonotypes that all four donors shared.

Naive CD8 populations comprised CD45RO-negative cells positively selected for CCR7, excluding terminally differentiated effector memory CD45RA+ cells. Within Nashville, Tennessee resided all donors, each a Caucasian adult. TCRdb's copy holds only in-frame clones and misses some; the assay was immunoSEQ multiplex PCR. The sample includes roughly 2.1 million clones, 85% to 95% seen only once; the top ten take roughly 1.7%. Sequencing was done on a sample of naive CD8+ T cells from PBMCs. The sequence was obtained from a man younger than 30 in good health. Some clones in this sample may be carry-over from other donors' samples.

The CDR3 here is CASSEEHRAPNTGELFF. The CDR3 nucleotides are TGTGCCAGCAGTGAGGAACACAGGGCTCCGAACACCGGGGAGCTGTTTTTT. V gene TRBV25-1 combines with J gene TRBJ2-2; D may be TRBD1 (6 bases). The V gene lost 3 bases and the J gene lost 0 bases, with 14 bases spanning the gap. The CDR3 runs to 17 residues. The germline gives CDR1 MGHDK, CDR2 SYGVNS.